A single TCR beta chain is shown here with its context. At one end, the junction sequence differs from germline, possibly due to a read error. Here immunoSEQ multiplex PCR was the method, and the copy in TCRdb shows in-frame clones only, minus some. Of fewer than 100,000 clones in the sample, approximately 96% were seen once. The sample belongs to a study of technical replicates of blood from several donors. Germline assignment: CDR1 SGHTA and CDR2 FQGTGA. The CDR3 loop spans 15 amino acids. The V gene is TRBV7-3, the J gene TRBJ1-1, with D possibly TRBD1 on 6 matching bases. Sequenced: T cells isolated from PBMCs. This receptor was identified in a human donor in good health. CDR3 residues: CASSLTTGMNTEAFF. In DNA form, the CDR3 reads TGTGCCAGCAGTTTAACCACAGGGATGAACACTGAAGCTTTCTTT. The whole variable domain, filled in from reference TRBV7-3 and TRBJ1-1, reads GAGVSQTPSNKVTEKGKYVELRCDPISGHTALYWYRQSLGQGPEFLIYFQGTGAADDSGLPNDRFFAVRPEGSVSTLKIQRTERGDSAVYLCASSLTTGMNTEAFFGQGTRLTVV.